Listed below are T cell receptor beta chains from one sample, sequenced in a study of CD8+CD57+ T cells in acquired aplastic anemia. Each CDR3 protein gets one entry after TCRdb re-called the reads with MiXCR. The data show 55,000 to 60,000 distinct CDR3 sequences, with approximately 50% seen just once and approximately 15% held by the top ten. The material sequenced was sorted CD4+, CD8+, or CD8+CD57+ T cells (not recorded which) from PBMCs. Every receptor here comes from a human donor with aplastic anemia. Both conserved end residues are part of each CDR3. A D gene is named only where the DNA matches it firmly. Some rows mark clone size as missing; the rest say once, few, many or name a class of expanded clone.

j_call	clone_size	d_call	v_call	cdr3_nt	cdr3_aa
TRBJ2-1	many	TRBD2	TRBV6-1	TGTGCCAGCAGTATTAGCGGGGGGTCGTTGGAGCAGTTCTTC	CASSISGGSLEQFF
TRBJ1-6	NA	NA	TRBV25-1	TGTGCCAGCGGGGTGTCGGTAGGACCTTCACCCCTCCACTTT	CASGVSVGPSPLHF
TRBJ2-2	many	NA	TRBV30	TGTGCCTGGAGTGGGGGGATAGGAACCGGGGAGCTGTTTTTT	CAWSGGIGTGELFF
TRBJ1-1	many	TRBD1	TRBV10-3	TGTGCCATCAGTGAGTCGACAGGGGGCCGCCCTGAAGCTTTCTTT	CAISESTGGRPEAFF
TRBJ2-1	many	TRBD2	TRBV7-6	TGTGCCAGCAGCCCCTTCTCGGGGGGTATCAATGAGCAGTTCTTC	CASSPFSGGINEQFF
TRBJ1-3	NA	TRBD1	TRBV12-3/TRBV12-4	TGTGCCAGCAGTTACAACCGGGACAGGGCCATATATTTT	CASSYNRDRAIYF
TRBJ2-5	NA	NA	TRBV19	TGTGCCAGTAGTCCTCGCAGGCAAGAGGGCGAGACCCAGTACTTC	CASSPRRQEGETQYF
TRBJ2-7	NA	NA	TRBV29-1	TGCAGCGCGGTTGCCGGGGGCTCCTACGAGCAGTACTTC	CSAVAGGSYEQYF
TRBJ2-3	NA	NA	TRBV7-2	TGTGCCAGCAGCTTAGCGCGTTCAGCCTGGGGTTCAGATACGCAGTATTTT	CASSLARSAWGSDTQYF
TRBJ2-2	once	TRBD1	TRBV14	TGTGCCAGCAGCCACCACAGGGGGAAGGGTACCGGGGAGCTGTTTTTT	CASSHHRGKGTGELFF
TRBJ1-2	few	NA	TRBV15	TGTGCCACCAGCCCGGGTAGGATGGGCCATGGCTACACCTTC	CATSPGRMGHGYTF
TRBJ1-3	NA	NA	TRBV3-1	TGTGCCAGCAGCCAAGAGACCTTAACAGGGACTGGAAACACCATATATTTT	CASSQETLTGTGNTIYF
TRBJ2-7	NA	TRBD1	TRBV25-1	TGTGCCAGCAGTTCCTCCGGGACAGCCAAAAACCTCTCCTACGAGCAGTACTTC	CASSSSGTAKNLSYEQYF
TRBJ1-3	NA	NA	TRBV10-3	TGTGCCAGCCGACTTTTCTCTGGAAACACCATATATTTT	CASRLFSGNTIYF
TRBJ1-2	NA	TRBD1	TRBV19	TGTGCCAGTAGTACCACAGGGGATGGCGGCTACACCTTC	CASSTTGDGGYTF
TRBJ1-1	once	TRBD1	TRBV11-2	TGTGCCAGCAGCTCCCGGGACAGGGCGGGAGTTCGCACTGAAGCTTTCTTT	CASSSRDRAGVRTEAFF
TRBJ1-3	many	NA	TRBV13	TGTGCCAGCAGGGGGGACGAGGATGGAAACACCATATATTTT	CASRGDEDGNTIYF
TRBJ2-1	NA	NA	TRBV2	TGTGCCAGCAGTGAAACGACTAGTGGCAATGAGCAGTTCTTC	CASSETTSGNEQFF
TRBJ2-3	NA	TRBD2	TRBV28	TGTGCCAGCAGTTTTGGGCGGGGGGCTGGAGATACGCAGTATTTT	CASSFGRGAGDTQYF
TRBJ2-5	NA	NA	TRBV20-1	TGCAGTGCTAGGGTGGGAGACTCCCAAGAGACCCAGTACTTC	CSARVGDSQETQYF
TRBJ1-1	NA	NA	TRBV11-2	TGTGCCAGCAGCTCTAGGGGCGTGGGGAACACTGAAGCTTTCTTT	CASSSRGVGNTEAFF
TRBJ1-2	NA	NA	TRBV24-1	TGTGCCACCAGTGACCCAAGGGGAAACTTCTATGGCTACACCTTC	CATSDPRGNFYGYTF
TRBJ1-1	NA	NA	TRBV7-3	TGTGCCAGCAGACAGGGTTATATGAACACTGAAGCTTTCTTT	CASRQGYMNTEAFF
TRBJ2-3	many	NA	TRBV7-6	TGTGCCAGCAGCTTAAGGCTACCCACAGATACGCAGTATTTT	CASSLRLPTDTQYF
TRBJ1-5	NA	NA	TRBV20-1	TGCAGTGCTAGAGATCTATTTTCCAGCAATCAGCCCCGGCATTTT	CSARDLFSSNQPRHF
TRBJ1-1	NA	TRBD1	TRBV29-1	TGCAGCGTTGAAGGGGAGACAGGGGGTAGAACTGAAGCTTTCTTT	CSVEGETGGRTEAFF
TRBJ1-2	NA	NA	TRBV25-1	TGTGCCAGCAGCGGGACATCCTATGGCTACACCTTC	CASSGTSYGYTF
TRBJ1-1	many	NA	TRBV7-9	TGTGCCAGCAGCCTCCATCTGGGGGGGGACACTGAAGCTTTCTTT	CASSLHLGGDTEAFF
TRBJ2-7	NA	NA	TRBV2	TGTGCCAGCAGCCAACAACCGGGCCTCCCGGGCGAGCAGTACTTC	CASSQQPGLPGEQYF
TRBJ2-7	many	TRBD2	TRBV7-9	TGTGCCAGCGCTATGGGGGGGGGACCCCACGAGCAGTACTTC	CASAMGGGPHEQYF
TRBJ1-6	NA	TRBD1	TRBV4-3	TGCGCCAGCAGCCAAGATGGGACAGAGAATTCACCCCTCCACTTT	CASSQDGTENSPLHF
TRBJ1-6	many	NA	TRBV11-2	TGTGCCAGCAGCTTAAAGGCGGCCCTCGGCAATTCACCCCTCCACTTT	CASSLKAALGNSPLHF
TRBJ1-4	many	TRBD1	TRBV9	TGTGCCAGCAGCCAGGGGGCGTTAAGGGAAAAACTGTTTTTT	CASSQGALREKLFF
TRBJ1-6	NA	NA	TRBV15	TGTGCCACCAGCAGAGATGGCTCACCCCTCCACTTT	CATSRDGSPLHF
TRBJ1-2	NA	NA	TRBV25-1	TGTGCCAGCAGTGAACCAGGGGAAAACTATGGCTACACCTTC	CASSEPGENYGYTF
TRBJ2-3	few	NA	TRBV6-2/TRBV6-3	TGTGCCAGCAGTTACCGTCGGGACACAGATACGCAGTATTTT	CASSYRRDTDTQYF
TRBJ1-2	many	TRBD1	TRBV28	TGTGCCAGCAGTATAGGACAGGGAACCTATGGCTACACCTTC	CASSIGQGTYGYTF
TRBJ1-3	many	NA	TRBV5-6	TGTGCCAGCAGTCTGGGGTCGGGAAACACCATATATTTT	CASSLGSGNTIYF
TRBJ1-1	NA	NA	TRBV20-1	TGCAGTGCTAGACTTTTTGCCGGGAACACTGAAGCTTTCTTT	CSARLFAGNTEAFF
TRBJ2-3	NA	TRBD1	TRBV2	TGTGCCAGCAACAGGGACAGGGGCAGCACAGATACGCAGTATTTT	CASNRDRGSTDTQYF